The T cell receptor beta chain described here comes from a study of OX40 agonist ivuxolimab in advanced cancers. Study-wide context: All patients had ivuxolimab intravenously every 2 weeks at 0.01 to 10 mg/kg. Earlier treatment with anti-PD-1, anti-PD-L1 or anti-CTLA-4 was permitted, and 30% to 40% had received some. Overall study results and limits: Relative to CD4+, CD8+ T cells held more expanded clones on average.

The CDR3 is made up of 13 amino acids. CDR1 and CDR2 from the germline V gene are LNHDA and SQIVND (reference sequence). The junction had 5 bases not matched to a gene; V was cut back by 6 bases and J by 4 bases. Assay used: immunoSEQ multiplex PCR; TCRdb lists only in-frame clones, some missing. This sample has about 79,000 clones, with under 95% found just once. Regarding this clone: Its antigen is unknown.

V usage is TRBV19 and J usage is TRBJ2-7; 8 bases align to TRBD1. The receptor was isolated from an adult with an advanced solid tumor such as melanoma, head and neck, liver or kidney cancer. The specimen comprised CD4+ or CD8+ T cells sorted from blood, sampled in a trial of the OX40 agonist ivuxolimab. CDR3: CASSPGTGYEQYF. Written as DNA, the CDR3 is TGTGCCAGTAGCCCCGGGACAGGTTACGAGCAGTACTTC.